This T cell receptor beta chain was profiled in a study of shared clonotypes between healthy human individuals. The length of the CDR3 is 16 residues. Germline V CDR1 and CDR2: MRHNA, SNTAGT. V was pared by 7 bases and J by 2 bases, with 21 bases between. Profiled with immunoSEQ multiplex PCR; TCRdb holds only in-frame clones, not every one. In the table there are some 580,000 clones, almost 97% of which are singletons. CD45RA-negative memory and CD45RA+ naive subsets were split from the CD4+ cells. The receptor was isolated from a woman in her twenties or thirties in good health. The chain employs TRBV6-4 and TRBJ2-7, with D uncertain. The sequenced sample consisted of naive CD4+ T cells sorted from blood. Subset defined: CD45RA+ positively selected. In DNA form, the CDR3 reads TGTGCCAGCATACCCGAGAATAGGGTTGGGACCTACGAGCAGTACTTC. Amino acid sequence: CASIPENRVGTYEQYF.